These 13 T cell receptor beta chains came from one sample sequenced in a study of technical replicates of blood from a handful of donors. Clones were read by immunoSEQ multiplex PCR, and TCRdb kept only the in-frame ones, dropping some. Here the sample spans about 85,000 clones, roughly 94% being singletons. The material sequenced was T cells isolated from PBMCs. The receptors originated from a human donor in good health.

The genes are TRBV18 and TRBJ2-7; 9 bases line up with TRBD1. The CDR3 totals 15 residues. Germline V CDR1 and CDR2: KGHSH, LQKENI. Trimming cost V 3 bases and J 2 bases; bases outside gene matches: 5. CDR3 sequence: CASSPSGTGTYEQYF. The DNA for the CDR3 is TGTGCCAGCTCACCGTCGGGGACAGGGACCTACGAGCAGTACTTC.

The chain uses TRBV6-4 and TRBJ1-2; TRBD1 matches at 7 bases. Germline CDR1 MRHNA, CDR2 SNTAGT. This CDR3 is 14 amino acids long. V trimming: 2 bases; J trimming: 6 bases; junction bases outside the gene matches: 6. The CDR3 is CASSDGQAGNGYTF. The CDR3 DNA follows: TGTGCCAGCAGTGACGGACAGGCGGGGAATGGCTACACCTTC.

This chain joins TRBV9 and TRBJ2-3; a weak D match, TRBD2 (7 bases). V was pared by 0 bases and J by 5 bases, with 13 bases between. The CDR3 is made up of 15 amino acids. From germline, CDR1 is SGDLS and CDR2 YYNGEE. The CDR3 DNA follows: TGTGCCAGCAGCGTAGATGGGGGGGCCTTAGATACGCAGTATTTT. Protein sequence: CASSVDGGALDTQYF.

The chain has TRBV7-8 and TRBJ1-4; a weak D match, TRBD1 (6 bases). This CDR3 spans 16 amino acids. Germline CDR1 reads SGHVS; CDR2 reads FQNEAQ. Trimming pared 2 bases from V and 0 bases from J, leaving 10 bases between. This CDR3 reads CASSLNRVSTNEKLFF. The CDR3 DNA is TGTGCCAGCAGCTTAAACAGGGTTTCAACTAATGAAAAACTGTTTTTT.

The chain carries TRBV6-5 and TRBJ1-2; TRBD1 aligns across 8 bases. J lost 4 bases, V lost 6 bases, and 7 bases had no gene match. In germline, CDR1 is MNHEY, CDR2 SVGAGI. The CDR3 length is 14 residues. CDR3 nucleotides: TGTGCCAGCAGGCGCCCAGGGGGCACCTATGGCTACACCTTC. Translating gives CASRRPGGTYGYTF.

V gene TRBV29-1 combines with J gene TRBJ1-1; TRBD1 might be the D (6 bases). The ends were cut back, 1 base at V and 2 bases at J, with 11 bases in the middle. The CDR3 extends over 14 amino acids. In germline, CDR1 is SQVTM, CDR2 ANQGSEA. Here the CDR3 reads CSVEVVRGNTEAFF. The CDR3 bases are TGCAGCGTTGAAGTCGTCAGGGGTAACACTGAAGCTTTCTTT.

The genes are TRBV6-1 and TRBJ2-7, with TRBD2 matching 8 bases. V lost 0 bases, J lost 4 bases, and 8 bases stayed unmatched. The CDR3 is made up of 16 amino acids. CDR1 and CDR2 from the germline V gene are MNHNS and SASEGT. CDR3: CASSEAERERGYEQYF. The CDR3 bases are TGTGCCAGCAGTGAAGCAGAGCGGGAGAGAGGATACGAGCAGTACTTC.

This rearrangement joins TRBV6-1 to TRBJ1-2, with D maybe TRBD1 (6 bases). The ends were cut back, 6 bases at V and 4 bases at J, with 12 bases in the middle. Germline V gene sequence: CDR1 MNHNS, CDR2 SASEGT. This CDR3 has 13 residues. As DNA, the CDR3 is TGTGCCAGCAGGCCGACAGGCCTCTATGGCTACACCTTC. Protein product: CASRPTGLYGYTF.

The chain combines TRBV2 with TRBJ1-1; D unresolved. The CDR3 totals 14 residues. Germline V gives CDR1 SNHLY, CDR2 FYNNEI. V lost 6 bases and J 11 bases, leaving 22 bases between the germline ends. CDR3: CASRDRGTTRAAFF. The CDR3 bases are TGTGCCAGCAGGGACCGGGGAACGACTCGAGCCGCTTTCTTT.

The chain carries TRBV4-2 and TRBJ1-5; 8 bases are shared with TRBD1. Germline CDR1 is LGHNA and CDR2 is YNFKEQ. V was pared by 3 bases and J by 1 base, with 2 bases of the junction left unmatched. This CDR3 region has 15 residues. The CDR3 sequence: CASSQDRVSNQPQHF. The DNA for the CDR3 is TGTGCCAGCAGCCAGGACAGGGTAAGCAATCAGCCCCAGCATTTT.

The chain joins TRBV9 to TRBJ2-5, with TRBD2 as a possible D gene (6 bases). The CDR3 covers 15 residues. V was clipped by 0 bases and J by 0 bases, with 9 bases between them. Germline lookup yields CDR1 SGDLS and CDR2 YYNGEE. CDR3 DNA sequence: TGTGCCAGCAGCGTAGTAGGGGACTACCAAGAGACCCAGTACTTC. Translated: CASSVVGDYQETQYF.

The CDR3 here is CASSMRGLYEQYF. In nucleotides, the CDR3 is TGTGCCAGTAGTATGAGAGGGCTCTACGAGCAGTACTTC. The rearrangement uses TRBV19 and TRBJ2-7, with D possibly TRBD2 on 5 matching bases. The CDR3 runs to 13 residues. The germline V gene has CDR1 LNHDA and CDR2 SQIVND (reference sequence). V was clipped by 3 bases and J by 3 bases, with 9 bases between them.

The V gene is TRBV5-1, the J gene TRBJ2-2, with 7 bases aligning to TRBD2. Germline V gene sequence: CDR1 SGHRS, CDR2 YFSETQ. This CDR3 contains 16 residues. V lost 0 bases and J lost 2; bases outside the gene matches: 4. The CDR3 DNA reads as TGCGCCAGCAGCTTGGTTTTAGCGGGCAACACCGGGGAGCTGTTTTTT. It translates to CASSLVLAGNTGELFF.